Listed below are T cell receptor beta chains from one sample, sequenced in a study of technical replicates of blood from a few donors. Profiling relied on immunoSEQ multiplex PCR, and the TCRdb table lists in-frame clones only, not all of them. The table shows about 82,000 clones, with about 93% occurring only once. Sequencing was done on a sample of T cells isolated from PBMCs. Source of these receptors: a human donor in good health. The CDR3 runs from the conserved cysteine through the conserved F or W.

TRBV5-5	TRBJ1-1	15	CASSLVFSDRGTAFF
TRBV9	TRBJ1-1	17	CASSVVQGIGMNTEAFF
TRBV13	TRBJ2-7	14	CASSLGEDLYEQYF
TRBV10-3	TRBJ2-3	14	CAISKSSGTDTQYF
TRBV27	TRBJ2-7	14	CASSLSGNTYEQYF
TRBV2	TRBJ1-1	14	CASIPRRGFPEAFF
TRBV5-1	TRBJ2-3	13	CASSLDRRDTQYF
TRBV18	TRBJ2-4	13	CASSSRTGEVQYF
TRBV13	TRBJ1-1	13	CASSGWGPTEAFF
TRBV27	TRBJ2-7	15	CASSLSSGSPYEQYF
TRBV2	TRBJ2-7	13	CASLRDWSYEQYF
TRBV25-1	TRBJ1-2	15	CASSVSLTGLEGYTF
TRBV9	TRBJ2-1	11	CASSYYNEQFF
TRBV27	TRBJ2-3	13	CASRDRITDTQYF
TRBV4-1	TRBJ2-7	17	CASSQVGQGARDGEQYF
TRBV10-1	TRBJ2-3	13	CASSGLSTDTQYF